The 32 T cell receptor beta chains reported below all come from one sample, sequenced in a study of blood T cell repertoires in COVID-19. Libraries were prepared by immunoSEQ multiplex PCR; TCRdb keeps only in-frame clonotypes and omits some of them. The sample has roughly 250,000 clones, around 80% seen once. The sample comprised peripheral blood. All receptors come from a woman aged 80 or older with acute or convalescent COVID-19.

The CDR3 loop reads CASRGAGASGNTIYF. CDR3 DNA sequence: TGTGCCAGCAGGGGGGCAGGGGCCTCTGGAAACACCATATATTTT. The V gene is TRBV6-5, the J gene TRBJ1-3, with TRBD1 as a possible D gene (6 bases). V was shortened by 6 bases and J by 0 bases, with 12 bases between the two germline ends. The CDR3 sequence is 15 residues long. CDR1 is MNHEY, CDR2 SVGAGI, per germline.

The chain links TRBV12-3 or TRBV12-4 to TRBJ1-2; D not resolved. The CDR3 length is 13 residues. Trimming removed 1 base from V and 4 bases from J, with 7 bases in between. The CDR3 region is CASSLERFYGYTF. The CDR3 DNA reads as TGTGCCAGCAGTTTAGAGAGATTCTATGGCTACACCTTC.

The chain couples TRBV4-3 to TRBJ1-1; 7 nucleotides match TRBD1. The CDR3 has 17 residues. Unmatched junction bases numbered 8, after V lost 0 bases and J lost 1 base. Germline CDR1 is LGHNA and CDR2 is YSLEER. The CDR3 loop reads CASSQDLPGTANTEAFF. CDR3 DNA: TGCGCCAGCAGCCAAGATCTGCCCGGGACAGCGAACACTGAAGCTTTCTTT.

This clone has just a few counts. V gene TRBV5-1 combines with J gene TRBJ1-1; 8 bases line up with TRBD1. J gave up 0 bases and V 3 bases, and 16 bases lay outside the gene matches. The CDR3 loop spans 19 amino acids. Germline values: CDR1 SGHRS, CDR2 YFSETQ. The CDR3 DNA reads TGCGCCAGCAGCTCGGAACCGGGACAGGTCAGCTTAATGAACACTGAAGCTTTCTTT. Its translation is CASSSEPGQVSLMNTEAFF.

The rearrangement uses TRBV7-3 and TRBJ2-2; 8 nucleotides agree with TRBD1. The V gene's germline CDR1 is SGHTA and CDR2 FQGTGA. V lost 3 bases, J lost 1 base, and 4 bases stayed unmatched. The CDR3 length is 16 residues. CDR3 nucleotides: TGTGCCAGCAGCTTTCTGGGGACAGGGAACACCGGGGAGCTGTTTTTT. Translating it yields CASSFLGTGNTGELFF.

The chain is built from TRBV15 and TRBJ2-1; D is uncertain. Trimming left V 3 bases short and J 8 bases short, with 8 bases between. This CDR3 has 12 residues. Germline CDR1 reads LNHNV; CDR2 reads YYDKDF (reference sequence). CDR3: CATSSESDEQFF. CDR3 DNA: TGTGCCACCAGCAGTGAATCGGATGAGCAGTTCTTC.

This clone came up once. CDR3 nucleotides: TGTGCTAGTGGTTGGCGACTAGCGGGGTACACAGATACGCAGTATTTT. Residues: CASGWRLAGYTDTQYF. V usage is TRBV12-5 and J usage is TRBJ2-3, with 11 bases lining up with TRBD2. J gave up 2 bases and V 4 bases, and 5 bases lay outside the gene matches. This CDR3 contains 16 residues. The V gene's germline CDR1 is LGHNT and CDR2 FRNRAP.

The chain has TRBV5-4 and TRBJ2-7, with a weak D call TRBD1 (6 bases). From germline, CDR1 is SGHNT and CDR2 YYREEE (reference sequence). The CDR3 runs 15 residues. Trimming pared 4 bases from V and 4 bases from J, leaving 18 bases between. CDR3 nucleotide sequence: TGTGCCAGCAGCATCGCCGGGACACCCTCTTACGAGCAGTACTTC. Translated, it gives CASSIAGTPSYEQYF.

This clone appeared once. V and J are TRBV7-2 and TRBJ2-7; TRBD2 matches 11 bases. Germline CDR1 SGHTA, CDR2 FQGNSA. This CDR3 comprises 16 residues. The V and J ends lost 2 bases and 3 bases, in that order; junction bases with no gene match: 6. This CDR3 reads CASSLTSGSRNYEQYF. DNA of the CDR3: TGTGCCAGCAGCTTAACTAGCGGGAGCCGTAACTACGAGCAGTACTTC.

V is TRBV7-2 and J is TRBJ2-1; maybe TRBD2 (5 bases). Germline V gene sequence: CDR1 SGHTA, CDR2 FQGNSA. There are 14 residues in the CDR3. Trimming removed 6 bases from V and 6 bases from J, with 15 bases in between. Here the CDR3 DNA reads TGTGCCAGCAGAAGTATTGGAGGACTCAATGAGCAGTTCTTC. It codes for CASRSIGGLNEQFF.

CDR3 amino acids: CASSSDLSSYNEQFF. DNA for the CDR3: TGTGCCAGCAGCTCCGACTTGAGCTCCTACAATGAGCAGTTCTTC. The chain joins TRBV5-4 to TRBJ2-1, with D uncertain. Germline V gene sequence: CDR1 SGHNT, CDR2 YYREEE (reference sequence). With 3 bases removed from V and 0 bases from J, the gap between germline ends came to 10 bases. The CDR3 covers 15 residues.

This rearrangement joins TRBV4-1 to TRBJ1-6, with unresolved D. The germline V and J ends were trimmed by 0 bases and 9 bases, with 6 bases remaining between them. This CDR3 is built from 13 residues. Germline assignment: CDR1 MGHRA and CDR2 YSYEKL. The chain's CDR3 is CASSQDRGSPLHF. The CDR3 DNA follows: TGCGCCAGCAGCCAAGATCGCGGTTCACCCCTCCACTTT.

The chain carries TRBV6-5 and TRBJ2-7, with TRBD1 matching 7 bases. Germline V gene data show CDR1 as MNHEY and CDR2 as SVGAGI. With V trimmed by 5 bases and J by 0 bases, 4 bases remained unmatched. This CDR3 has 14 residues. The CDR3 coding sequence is TGTGCCAGCAGTATAAGGGACAGCTCCTACGAGCAGTACTTC. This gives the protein CASSIRDSSYEQYF.

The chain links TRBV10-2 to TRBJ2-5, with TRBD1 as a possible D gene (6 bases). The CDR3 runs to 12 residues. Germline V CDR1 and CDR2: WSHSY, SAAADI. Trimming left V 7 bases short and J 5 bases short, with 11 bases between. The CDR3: CASMGAGETQYF. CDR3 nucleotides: TGCGCCAGCATGGGGGCCGGTGAGACCCAGTACTTC.

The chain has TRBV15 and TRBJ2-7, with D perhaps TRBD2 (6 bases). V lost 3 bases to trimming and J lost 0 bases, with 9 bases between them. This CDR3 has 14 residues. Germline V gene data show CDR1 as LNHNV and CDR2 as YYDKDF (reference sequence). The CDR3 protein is CATSSRESSYEQYF. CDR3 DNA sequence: TGTGCCACCAGCAGCCGGGAGAGCTCCTACGAGCAGTACTTC. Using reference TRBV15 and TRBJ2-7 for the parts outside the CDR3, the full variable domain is DAMVIQNPRYQVTQFGKPVTLSCSQTLNHNVMYWYQQKSSQAPKLLFHYYDKDFNNEADTPDNFQSRRPNTSFCFLDIRSPGLGDTAMYLCATSSRESSYEQYFGPGTRLTVT.

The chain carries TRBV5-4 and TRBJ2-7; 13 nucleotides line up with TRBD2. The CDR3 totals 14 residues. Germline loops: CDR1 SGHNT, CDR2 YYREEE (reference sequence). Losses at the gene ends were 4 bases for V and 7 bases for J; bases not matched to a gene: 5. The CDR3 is CASSRGLAGEEQYF. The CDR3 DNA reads TGTGCCAGCAGCCGAGGACTAGCGGGAGAAGAGCAGTACTTC.

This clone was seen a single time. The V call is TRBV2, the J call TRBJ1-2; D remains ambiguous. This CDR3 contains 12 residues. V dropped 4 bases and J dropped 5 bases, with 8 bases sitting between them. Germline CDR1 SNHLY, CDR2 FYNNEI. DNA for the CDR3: TGTGCCAGCAGTGTGGTTAGTTATGGCTACACCTTC. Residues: CASSVVSYGYTF. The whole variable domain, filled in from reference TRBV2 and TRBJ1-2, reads EPEVTQTPSHQVTQMGQEVILRCVPISNHLYFYWYRQILGQKVEFLVSFYNNEISEKSEIFDDQFSVERPDGSNFTLKIRSTKLEDSAMYFCASSVVSYGYTFGSGTRLTVV.

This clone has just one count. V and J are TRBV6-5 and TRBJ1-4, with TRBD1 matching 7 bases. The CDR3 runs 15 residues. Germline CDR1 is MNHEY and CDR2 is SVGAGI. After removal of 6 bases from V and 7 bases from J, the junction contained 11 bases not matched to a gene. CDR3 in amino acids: CASSPGGRGSEKLFF. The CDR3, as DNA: TGTGCCAGCAGCCCCGGTGGCAGGGGGAGTGAAAAACTGTTTTTT.

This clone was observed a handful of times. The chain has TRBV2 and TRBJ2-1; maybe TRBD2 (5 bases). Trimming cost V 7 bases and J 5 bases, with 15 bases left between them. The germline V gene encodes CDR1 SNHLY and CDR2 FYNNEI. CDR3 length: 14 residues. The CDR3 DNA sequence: TGTGCCAGCAAAGGCACTAGAGGGCACAATGAGCAGTTCTTC. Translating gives CASKGTRGHNEQFF. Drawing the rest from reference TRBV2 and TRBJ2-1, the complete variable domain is EPEVTQTPSHQVTQMGQEVILRCVPISNHLYFYWYRQILGQKVEFLVSFYNNEISEKSEIFDDQFSVERPDGSNFTLKIRSTKLEDSAMYFCASKGTRGHNEQFFGPGTRLTVL.

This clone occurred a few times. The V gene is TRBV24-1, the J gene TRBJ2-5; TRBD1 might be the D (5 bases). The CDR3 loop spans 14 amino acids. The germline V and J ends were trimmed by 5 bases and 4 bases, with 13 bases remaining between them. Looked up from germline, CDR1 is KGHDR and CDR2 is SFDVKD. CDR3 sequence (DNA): TGTGCCACCAGTGGGGCAGGGTATGGAGAGACCCAGTACTTC. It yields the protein CATSGAGYGETQYF.

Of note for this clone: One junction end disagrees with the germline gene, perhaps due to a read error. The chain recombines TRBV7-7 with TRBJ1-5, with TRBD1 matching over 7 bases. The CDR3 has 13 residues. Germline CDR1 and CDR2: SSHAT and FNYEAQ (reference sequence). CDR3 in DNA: TGTGCTAGCAGCTTGGACAGGAATCAGCCCCAGCATTTT. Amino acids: CASSLDRNQPQHF. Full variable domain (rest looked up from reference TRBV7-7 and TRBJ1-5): GAGVSQSPRYKVTKRGQDVTLRCDPISSHATLYWYQQALGQGPEFLTYFNYEAQPDKSGLPSDRFSAERPEGSISTLTIQRTEQRDSAMYRCASSLDRNQPQHFGDGTRLSIL.

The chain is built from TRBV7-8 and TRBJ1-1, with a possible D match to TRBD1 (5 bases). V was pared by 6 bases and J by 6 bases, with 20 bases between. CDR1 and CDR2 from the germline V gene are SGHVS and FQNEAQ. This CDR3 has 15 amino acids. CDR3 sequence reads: CASRGDSVSRAEAFF. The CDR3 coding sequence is TGTGCCAGCAGAGGGGACTCCGTCTCGAGGGCTGAAGCTTTCTTT.

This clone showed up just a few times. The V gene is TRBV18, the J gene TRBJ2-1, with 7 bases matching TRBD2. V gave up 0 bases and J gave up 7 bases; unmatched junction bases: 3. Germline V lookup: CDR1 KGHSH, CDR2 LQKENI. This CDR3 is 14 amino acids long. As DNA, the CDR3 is TGTGCCAGCTCACCACCATCCGGGGGGAATGAGCAGTTCTTC. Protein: CASSPPSGGNEQFF.

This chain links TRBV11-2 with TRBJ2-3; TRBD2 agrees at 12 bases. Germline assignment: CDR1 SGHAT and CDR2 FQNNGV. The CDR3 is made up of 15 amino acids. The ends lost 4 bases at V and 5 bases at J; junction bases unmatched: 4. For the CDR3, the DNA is TGTGCCAGCAGCTGGGCTAGCGGGAGGGTAGATACGCAGTATTTT. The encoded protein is CASSWASGRVDTQYF.

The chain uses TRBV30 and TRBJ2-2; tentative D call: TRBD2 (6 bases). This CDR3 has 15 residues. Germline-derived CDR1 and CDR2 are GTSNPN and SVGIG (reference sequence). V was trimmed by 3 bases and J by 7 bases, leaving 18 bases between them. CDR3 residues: CAWRPRDFYRGELFF. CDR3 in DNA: TGTGCCTGGAGACCCCGGGACTTCTATCGCGGGGAGCTGTTTTTT. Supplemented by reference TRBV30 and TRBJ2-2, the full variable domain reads SQTIHQWPATLVQPVGSPLSLECTVEGTSNPNLYWYRQAAGRGLQLLFYSVGIGQISSEVPQNLSASRPQDRQFILSSKKLLLSDSGFYLCAWRPRDFYRGELFFGEGSRLTVL.

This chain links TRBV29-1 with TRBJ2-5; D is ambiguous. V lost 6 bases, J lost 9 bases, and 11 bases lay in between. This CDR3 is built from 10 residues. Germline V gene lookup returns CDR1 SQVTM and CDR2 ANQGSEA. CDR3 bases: TGCAGCGTCGCCGACCGGGCCCAGTACTTC. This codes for CSVADRAQYF.

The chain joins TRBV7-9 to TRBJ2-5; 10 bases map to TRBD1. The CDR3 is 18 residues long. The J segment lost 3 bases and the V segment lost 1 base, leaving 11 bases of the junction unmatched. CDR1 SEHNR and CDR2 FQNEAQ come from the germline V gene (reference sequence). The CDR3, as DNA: TGTGCCAGCAGCTTAGGGGGAGGCCCTGGGACAGGGGAAGAGACCCAGTACTTC. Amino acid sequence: CASSLGGGPGTGEETQYF.

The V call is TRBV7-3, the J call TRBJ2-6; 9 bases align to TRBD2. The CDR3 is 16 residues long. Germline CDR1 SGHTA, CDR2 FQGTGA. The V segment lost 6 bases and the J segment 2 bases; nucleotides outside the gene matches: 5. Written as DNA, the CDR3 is TGTGCCAGCAGTTATAGCGGGAGAGCTGGGGCCAACGTCCTGACTTTC. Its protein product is CASSYSGRAGANVLTF.

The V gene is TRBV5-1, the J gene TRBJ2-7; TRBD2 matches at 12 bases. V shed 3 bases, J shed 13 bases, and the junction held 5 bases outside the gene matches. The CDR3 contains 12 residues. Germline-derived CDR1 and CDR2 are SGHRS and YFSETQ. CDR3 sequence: CASSSGLAGLYF. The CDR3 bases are TGCGCCAGCAGCTCTGGACTAGCGGGGTTATACTTC.

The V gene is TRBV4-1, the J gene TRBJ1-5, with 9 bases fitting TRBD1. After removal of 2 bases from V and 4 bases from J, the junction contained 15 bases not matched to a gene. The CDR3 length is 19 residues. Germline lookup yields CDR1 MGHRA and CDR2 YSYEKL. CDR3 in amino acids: CASSQPSGQGRSSNQPQHF. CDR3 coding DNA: TGCGCCAGCAGCCAACCTTCGGGACAGGGCCGATCCTCGAATCAGCCCCAGCATTTT.

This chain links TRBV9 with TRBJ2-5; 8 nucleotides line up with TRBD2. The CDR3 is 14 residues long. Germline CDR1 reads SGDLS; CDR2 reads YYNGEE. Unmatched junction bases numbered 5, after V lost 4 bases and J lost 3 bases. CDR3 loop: CASSIAAGEETQYF. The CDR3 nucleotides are TGTGCCAGCAGCATTGCAGCGGGGGAAGAGACCCAGTACTTC.

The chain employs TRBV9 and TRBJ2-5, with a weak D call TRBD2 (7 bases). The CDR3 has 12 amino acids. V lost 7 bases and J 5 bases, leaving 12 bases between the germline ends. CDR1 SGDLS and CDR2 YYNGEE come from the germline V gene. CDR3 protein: CASRGAGETQYF. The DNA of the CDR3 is TGTGCCAGCCGGGGGGCGGGGGAGACCCAGTACTTC. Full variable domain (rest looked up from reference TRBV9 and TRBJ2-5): DSGVTQTPKHLITATGQRVTLRCSPRSGDLSVYWYQQSLDQGLQFLIQYYNGEERAKGNILERFSAQQFPDLHSELNLSSLELGDSALYFCASRGAGETQYFGPGTRLLVL.